This record covers a single T cell receptor (beta chain). V lost 3 bases and J 3 bases, leaving 16 bases between the germline ends. The CDR3 has 16 amino acids. Germline-derived CDR1 and CDR2 are SGHDT and YYEEEE. The data are from a study of blood T cell repertoires in COVID-19. Study as a whole: T cells, B-cell-depleted T cells, or PBMCs supplied cDNA or gDNA.

In the original processing: The assay estimated nucleated cells by amplifying reference gene primers. Repertoires were generated with immunoSEQ multiplex PCR, while TCRdb's copy carries only in-frame clones and drops some. Clone size and V and J calls were adopted from that table, with D and trimming inferred from the DNA. The sample shows about 170,000 clones, about 86% of them seen only once. The source is a woman in her seventies who had recovered from COVID-19. The specimen was peripheral blood. The chain uses TRBV5-6 and TRBJ1-3, with D uncertain. The CDR3 DNA reads as TGTGCCAGCAGCTCCCTGGGCCCTGTAGTTGGAAACACCATATATTTT. Its protein product is CASSSLGPVVGNTIYF. The entire variable domain, with the rest obtained from reference TRBV5-6 and TRBJ1-3, is as follows: DAGVTQSPTHLIKTRGQQVTLRCSPKSGHDTVSWYQQALGQGPQFIFQYYEEEERQRGNFPDRFSGHQFPNYSSELNVNALLLGDSALYLCASSSLGPVVGNTIYFGEGSWLTVV.